The 18 T cell receptor beta chains presented below share a single source sample, sequenced in a study of PD-1 blockade in classical Hodgkin lymphoma. Brentuximab vedotin exposure varied, and every patient relapsed after autologous stem cell transplantation. Profiled with immunoSEQ multiplex PCR; TCRdb holds only in-frame clones, not every one. The sample holds tens of thousands of clones, 70% to 80% seen once. The sequenced sample was peripheral blood mononuclear cells (PBMCs), obtained at baseline. The receptors here all came from a human donor with classical Hodgkin lymphoma.

This clone was recorded a few times. The chain recombines TRBV10-3 with TRBJ2-7; D uncertain. The CDR3 is made up of 13 amino acids. Germline V lookup: CDR1 ENHRY, CDR2 SYGVKD. V lost 0 bases to trimming and J lost 3 bases, with 6 bases between them. The CDR3 DNA is TGTGCCATCAGTGAGTCGCACGGCTACGAGCAGTACTTC. It yields the protein CAISESHGYEQYF.

This CDR3 is CASSFQGAGGRAYEQFF. For the CDR3, the DNA is TGTGCCAGCAGTTTCCAGGGTGCAGGGGGCCGAGCATATGAGCAGTTCTTC. The chain has TRBV27 and TRBJ2-1; 8 bases fit TRBD1. The CDR3 has 17 amino acids. J gave up 8 bases and V 3 bases, and 15 bases lay outside the gene matches. Germline lookup yields CDR1 MNHEY and CDR2 SMNVEV (reference sequence).

This clone has a handful of counts. The chain employs TRBV5-1 and TRBJ2-4; D gene uncertain. CDR1 is SGHRS, CDR2 YFSETQ, per germline. The V end was cut by 1 base, the J end by 8 bases, with 13 bases between. The CDR3 has 14 residues. The CDR3 DNA reads TGCGCCAGCAGCTTGACCGAGGTGGCGGACATTCAGTACTTC. This encodes CASSLTEVADIQYF.

The genes are TRBV9 and TRBJ2-2; D is unresolved. This CDR3 spans 14 amino acids. Germline lookup yields CDR1 SGDLS and CDR2 YYNGEE. V lost 1 base and J lost 5, with 9 bases in between. CDR3 nucleotides: TGTGCCAGCAGCGTATCAGGTCCAACCGGGGAGCTGTTTTTT. It is translated as CASSVSGPTGELFF.

This clone came up a few times. The chain recombines TRBV25-1 with TRBJ1-1, with D hard to call. This CDR3 region has 12 residues. Trimming shortened V by 8 bases and J by 1 base, and 8 bases separated the two germline ends. Germline-derived CDR1 and CDR2 are MGHDK and SYGVNS. The CDR3 reads CASGGWNTEAFF. CDR3 nucleotides: TGTGCCAGCGGAGGATGGAACACTGAAGCTTTCTTT.

This chain joins TRBV18 and TRBJ2-7; 7 bases agree with TRBD1. The CDR3 sequence is 13 residues long. CDR1 is KGHSH, CDR2 LQKENI, per germline. V trimming: 4 bases; J trimming: 0 bases; junction bases outside the gene matches: 0. CDR3 sequence reads: CASSRDSSYEQYF. The CDR3 region has the DNA TGTGCCAGCTCACGGGACAGCTCCTACGAGCAGTACTTC.

V usage is TRBV19 and J usage is TRBJ1-5, with D possibly matching TRBD1 (5 bases). Germline V gene data show CDR1 as LNHDA and CDR2 as SQIVND (reference sequence). The CDR3 has 17 amino acids. V lost 0 bases and J lost 0, with 12 bases in between. CDR3 sequence: CASSIDGRGVSNQPQHF. The CDR3 DNA reads as TGTGCCAGTAGTATAGATGGACGAGGGGTTAGCAATCAGCCCCAGCATTTT.

Points on this clone: One end of the junction fails to match germline, which may point to a read error. The chain carries TRBV5-1 and TRBJ2-5; tentative D call: TRBD1 (6 bases). CDR3 length: 13 residues. Germline loops: CDR1 SGHRS, CDR2 YFSETQ. The CDR3: CASSLSGEEAQYF. The DNA of the CDR3 is TGCGCCAGCAGCTTGTCAGGGGAAGAGGCCCAGTACTTC.

The chain uses TRBV11-1 and TRBJ2-7; tentative D call: TRBD1 (6 bases). CDR1 SGHAT and CDR2 FQDESV come from the germline V gene (reference sequence). Deletions cut 5 bases from V and 3 bases from J, with 14 bases between. CDR3 length equals 14 residues. In DNA form, the CDR3 reads TGTGCCAGCAGCCTAACAGGACAGAGCTACGAGCAGTACTTC. Translation: CASSLTGQSYEQYF.

This clone was seen ten or more times. The chain has TRBV7-9 and TRBJ1-2, with D unclear. The V end was cut by 1 base, the J end by 12 bases, with 12 bases between. The CDR3 sequence is 12 residues long. Germline CDR1 SEHNR, CDR2 FQNEAQ (reference sequence). The CDR3 sequence is CASSLDRAMDTF. The CDR3 nucleotides are TGTGCCAGCAGCTTAGATCGGGCGATGGACACCTTC.

This rearrangement joins TRBV5-4 to TRBJ2-3; 8 bases are shared with TRBD1. This CDR3 contains 15 residues. Germline CDR1 is SGHNT and CDR2 is YYREEE (reference sequence). V shed 4 bases and J 2 bases; nucleotides not matched to a gene: 6. In nucleotides, the CDR3 is TGTGCCAGCAGCGGCCCGACAGGGGCCACAGATACGCAGTATTTT. This translates into CASSGPTGATDTQYF.

This chain uses TRBV4-1 with TRBJ1-1; a weak D match, TRBD1 (5 bases). Germline V gives CDR1 MGHRA, CDR2 YSYEKL. V dropped 0 bases and J dropped 4 bases, with 9 bases sitting between them. This CDR3 is built from 14 residues. The DNA for the CDR3 is TGCGCCAGCAGCCAAGATAGGGGAAGCACTGAAGCTTTCTTT. Amino acids: CASSQDRGSTEAFF.

This clone was seen more than once but under ten times. The chain is built from TRBV7-9 and TRBJ2-7; 9 bases fit TRBD1. Germline CDR1 SEHNR, CDR2 FQNEAQ (reference sequence). Trimming cost V 7 bases and J 2 bases; bases outside gene matches: 9. CDR3 length: 15 residues. CDR3 amino acids: CASTNSGQGTYEQYF. CDR3 in DNA: TGTGCCAGCACCAATTCGGGACAGGGTACCTACGAGCAGTACTTC. The full variable domain, rest sourced from reference TRBV7-9 and TRBJ2-7, is DTGVSQNPRHKITKRGQNVTFRCDPISEHNRLYWYRQTLGQGPEFLTYFQNEAQLEKSRLLSDRFSAERPKGSFSTLEIQRTEQGDSAMYLCASTNSGQGTYEQYFGPGTRLTVT.

This chain uses TRBV12-1 with TRBJ2-3; TRBD2 was called by the table and not checked on the DNA. TRBV12-1 has pseudogene status. This CDR3 comprises 13 residues. CDR3 in amino acids: CASRFPRTDTQYF. DNA for the CDR3: TGTGCCAGCAGGTTCCCCCGGACAGATACGCAGTATTTT.

The V gene is TRBV6-1, the J gene TRBJ2-7; D uncertain. The germline V gene encodes CDR1 MNHNS and CDR2 SASEGT. Trimming shortened V by 7 bases and J by 2 bases, and 18 bases separated the two germline ends. This CDR3 contains 15 residues. The CDR3 DNA reads as TGTGCCAGCAAAAAGGGCCGTCACAGTACCTACGAGCAGTACTTC. Protein sequence: CASKKGRHSTYEQYF.

The chain is built from TRBV19 and TRBJ2-1, with TRBD2 matching over 12 bases. Trimming cost V 4 bases and J 4 bases; bases outside gene matches: 8. The CDR3 runs to 17 residues. Per germline, CDR1 LNHDA and CDR2 SQIVND (reference sequence). This CDR3 reads CASSNYRLAGVYNEQFF. CDR3 nucleotide sequence: TGTGCCAGTAGTAACTATAGACTAGCGGGAGTTTACAATGAGCAGTTCTTC.

The chain carries TRBV5-6 and TRBJ2-7, with TRBD1 matching over 7 bases. The CDR3 loop spans 12 amino acids. V dropped 4 bases and J dropped 6; count of bases not matched to a gene: 4. CDR1 and CDR2 (germline): SGHDT, YYEEEE. The CDR3 bases are TGTGCCAGCAGCGCAGGGACAGCCGAGCAGTACTTC. Amino acid sequence: CASSAGTAEQYF.

This rearrangement joins TRBV4-2 to TRBJ2-2; 8 bases map to TRBD2. The V and J ends lost 4 bases and 2 bases, in that order; junction bases with no gene match: 9. CDR1 and CDR2 (germline): LGHNA, YNFKEQ. The CDR3 is made up of 17 amino acids. The CDR3 loop is CASSRVGGGLNTGELFF. DNA for the CDR3: TGTGCCAGCAGCCGAGTCGGGGGGGGCCTTAACACCGGGGAGCTGTTTTTT.